This record looks at one TCR beta chain sequence and its context. The sample belongs to a study of cytomegalovirus exposure and HLA in healthy donors. With 2 bases clipped from V and 6 bases from J, the junction kept 9 bases outside the gene matches. Germline V lookup: CDR1 SGHAT, CDR2 FQDESV (reference sequence). CDR3 length equals 17 residues. A multiplex PCR was run with 60 Vbeta primers and 13 Jbeta primers. TCRdb's table, derived via immunoSEQ multiplex PCR, lists solely in-frame clones and lacks some. This sample has approximately 190,000 clones, with around 83% found just once. Sequenced material: PBMCs. This chain links TRBV11-1 with TRBJ2-2; 10 bases line up with TRBD2. This clonotype was sampled from a woman aged 45-60 years in good health and CMV-seropositive. The CDR3 DNA reads TGTGCCAGCAGCTTAAGGCTAGCGGGAGTGTTGTCCGGGGAGCTGTTTTTT. Protein product: CASSLRLAGVLSGELFF.